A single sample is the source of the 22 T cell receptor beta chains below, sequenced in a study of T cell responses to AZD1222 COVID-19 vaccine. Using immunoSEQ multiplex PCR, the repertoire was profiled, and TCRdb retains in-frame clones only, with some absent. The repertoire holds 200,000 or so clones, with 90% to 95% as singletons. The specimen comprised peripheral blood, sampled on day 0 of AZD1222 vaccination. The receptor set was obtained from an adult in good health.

The CDR3: CASSQTGYNEQFF. The CDR3 DNA sequence: TGTGCCAGCAGCCAAACTGGGTACAATGAGCAGTTCTTC. The chain has TRBV3-1 (or the pseudogene TRBV3-2) and TRBJ2-1; D is unresolved. In germline, CDR1 is LGHDT, CDR2 YNNKEL (reference sequence). V was pared by 2 bases and J by 4 bases, with 6 bases between. The CDR3 contains 13 residues.

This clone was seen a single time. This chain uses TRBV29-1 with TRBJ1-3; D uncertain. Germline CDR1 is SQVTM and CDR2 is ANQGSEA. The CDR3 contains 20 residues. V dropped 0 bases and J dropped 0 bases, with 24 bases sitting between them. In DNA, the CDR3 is TGCAGCGTTGAAGACCGTGCGCCTGCGGGCAAGAGCCGCTCTGGAAACACCATATATTTT. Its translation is CSVEDRAPAGKSRSGNTIYF.

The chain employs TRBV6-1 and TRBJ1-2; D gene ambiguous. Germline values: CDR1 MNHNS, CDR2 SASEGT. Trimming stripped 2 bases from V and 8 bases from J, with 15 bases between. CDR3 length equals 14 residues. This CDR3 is CASSESKKGGGYTF. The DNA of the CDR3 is TGTGCCAGCAGTGAATCAAAGAAGGGAGGAGGCTACACCTTC.

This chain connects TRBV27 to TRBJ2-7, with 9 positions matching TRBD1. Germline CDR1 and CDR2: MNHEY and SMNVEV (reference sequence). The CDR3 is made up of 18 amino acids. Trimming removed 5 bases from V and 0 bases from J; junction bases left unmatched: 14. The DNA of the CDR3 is TGTGCCAGCAGTCAACGGGCTAGGGACAGGGAGAGCTCCTACGAGCAGTACTTC. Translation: CASSQRARDRESSYEQYF.

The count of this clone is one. The CDR3 sequence is CASSLGREGPFF. The CDR3 DNA reads as TGTGCCAGCAGCTTAGGGCGGGAGGGTCCGTTCTTC. The J gene is TRBJ2-1, the V gene TRBV7-2; 9 positions match TRBD2. The CDR3 covers 12 residues. With 1 base clipped from V and 15 bases from J, the junction kept 4 bases outside the gene matches. Germline assignment: CDR1 SGHTA and CDR2 FQGNSA.

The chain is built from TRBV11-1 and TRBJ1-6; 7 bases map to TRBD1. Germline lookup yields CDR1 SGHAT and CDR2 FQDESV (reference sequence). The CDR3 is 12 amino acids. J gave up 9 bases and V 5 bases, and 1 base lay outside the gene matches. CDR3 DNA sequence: TGTGCCAGCAGCCCAGGGGGTTCACCCCTCCACTTT. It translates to CASSPGGSPLHF.

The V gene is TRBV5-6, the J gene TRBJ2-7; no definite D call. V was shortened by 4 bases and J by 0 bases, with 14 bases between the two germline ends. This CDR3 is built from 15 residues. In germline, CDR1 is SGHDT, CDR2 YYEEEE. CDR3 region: CASSLPTEHSYEQYF. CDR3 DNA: TGTGCCAGCAGCCTCCCCACAGAACACTCCTACGAGCAGTACTTC. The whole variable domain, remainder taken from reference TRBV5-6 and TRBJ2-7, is DAGVTQSPTHLIKTRGQQVTLRCSPKSGHDTVSWYQQALGQGPQFIFQYYEEEERQRGNFPDRFSGHQFPNYSSELNVNALLLGDSALYLCASSLPTEHSYEQYFGPGTRLTVT.

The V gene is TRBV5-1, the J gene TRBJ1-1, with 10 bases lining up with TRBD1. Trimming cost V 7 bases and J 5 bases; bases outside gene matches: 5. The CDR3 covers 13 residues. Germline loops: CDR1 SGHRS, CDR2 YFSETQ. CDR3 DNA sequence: TGCGCCAGCCGGGACAGGGGAGGAACTGAAGCTTTCTTT. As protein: CASRDRGGTEAFF.

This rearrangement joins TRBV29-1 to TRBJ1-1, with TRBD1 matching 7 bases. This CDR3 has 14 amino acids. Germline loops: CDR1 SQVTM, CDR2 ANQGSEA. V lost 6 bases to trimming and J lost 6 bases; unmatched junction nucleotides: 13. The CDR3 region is CSVPGGPIAPEAFF. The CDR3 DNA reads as TGCAGCGTGCCAGGGGGACCCATCGCCCCTGAAGCTTTCTTT. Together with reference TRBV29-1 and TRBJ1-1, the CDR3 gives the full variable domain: SAVISQKPSRDICQRGTSLTIQCQVDSQVTMMFWYRQQPGQSLTLIATANQGSEATYESGFVIDKFPISRPNLTFSTLTVSNMSPEDSSIYLCSVPGGPIAPEAFFGQGTRLTVV.

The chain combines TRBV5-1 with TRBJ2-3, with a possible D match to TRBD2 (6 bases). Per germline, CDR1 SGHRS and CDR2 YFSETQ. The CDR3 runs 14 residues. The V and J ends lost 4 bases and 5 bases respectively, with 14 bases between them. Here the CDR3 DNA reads TGCGCCAGCAGCCCAGGAGGAGCGGGAGATACGCAGTATTTT. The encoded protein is CASSPGGAGDTQYF.

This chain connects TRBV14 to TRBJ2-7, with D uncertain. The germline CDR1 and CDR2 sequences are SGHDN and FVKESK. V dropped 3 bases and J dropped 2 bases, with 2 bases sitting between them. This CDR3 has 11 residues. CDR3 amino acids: CASSHTYEQYF. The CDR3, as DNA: TGTGCCAGCAGCCACACCTACGAGCAGTACTTC. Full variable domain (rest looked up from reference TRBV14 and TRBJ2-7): EAGVTQFPSHSVIEKGQTVTLRCDPISGHDNLYWYRRVMGKEIKFLLHFVKESKQDESGMPNNRFLAERTGGTYSTLKVQPAELEDSGVYFCASSHTYEQYFGPGTRLTVT.

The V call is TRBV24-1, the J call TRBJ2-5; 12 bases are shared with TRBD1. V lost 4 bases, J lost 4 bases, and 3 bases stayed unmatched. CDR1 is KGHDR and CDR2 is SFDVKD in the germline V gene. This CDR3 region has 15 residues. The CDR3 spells CATSERDRGRETQYF. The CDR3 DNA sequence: TGTGCCACCAGTGAACGGGACAGGGGGCGAGAGACCCAGTACTTC.

CDR3 in DNA: TGCGCCAGCAGTTCCTCGGGACAGGGGTCCTTGCAGCCCCAGCATTTT. Translation: CASSSSGQGSLQPQHF. This chain links TRBV5-1 with TRBJ1-5; 10 nucleotides match TRBD1. Germline-derived CDR1 and CDR2 are SGHRS and YFSETQ. This CDR3 has 16 residues. Losses at the gene ends were 5 bases for V and 7 bases for J; bases not matched to a gene: 12.

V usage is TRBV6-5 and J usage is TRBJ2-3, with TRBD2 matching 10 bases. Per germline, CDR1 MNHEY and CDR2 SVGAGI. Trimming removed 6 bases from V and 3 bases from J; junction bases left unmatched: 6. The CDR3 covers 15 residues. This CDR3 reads CASSLAGEGTDTQYF. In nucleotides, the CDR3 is TGTGCCAGCAGCCTAGCGGGAGAAGGGACAGATACGCAGTATTTT.

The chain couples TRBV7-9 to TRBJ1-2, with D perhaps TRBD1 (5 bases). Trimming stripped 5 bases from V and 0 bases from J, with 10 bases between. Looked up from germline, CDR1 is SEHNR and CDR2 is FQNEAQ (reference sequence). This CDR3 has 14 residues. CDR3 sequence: CASSRRGANYGYTF. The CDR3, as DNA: TGTGCCAGCAGCCGCCGGGGCGCTAACTATGGCTACACCTTC.

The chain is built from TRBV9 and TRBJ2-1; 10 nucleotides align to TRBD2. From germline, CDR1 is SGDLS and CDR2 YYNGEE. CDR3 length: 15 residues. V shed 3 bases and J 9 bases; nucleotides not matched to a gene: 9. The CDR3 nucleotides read TGTGCCAGCAGCGCCCCCGGGACTAGCGTTAGTGAGCAGTTCTTC. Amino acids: CASSAPGTSVSEQFF.

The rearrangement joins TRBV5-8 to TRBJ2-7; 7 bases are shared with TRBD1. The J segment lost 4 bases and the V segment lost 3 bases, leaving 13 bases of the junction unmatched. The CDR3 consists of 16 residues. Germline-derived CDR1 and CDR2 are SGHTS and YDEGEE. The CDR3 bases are TGTGCCAGCAGCTCGGATCCGGACAGGAAGAAATACGAGCAGTACTTC. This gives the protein CASSSDPDRKKYEQYF.

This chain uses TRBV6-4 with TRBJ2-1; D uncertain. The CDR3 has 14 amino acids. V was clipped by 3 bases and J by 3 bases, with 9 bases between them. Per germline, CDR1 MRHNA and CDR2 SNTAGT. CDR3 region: CASSDRQDYNEQFF. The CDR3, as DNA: TGTGCCAGCAGTGATCGCCAGGACTACAATGAGCAGTTCTTC.

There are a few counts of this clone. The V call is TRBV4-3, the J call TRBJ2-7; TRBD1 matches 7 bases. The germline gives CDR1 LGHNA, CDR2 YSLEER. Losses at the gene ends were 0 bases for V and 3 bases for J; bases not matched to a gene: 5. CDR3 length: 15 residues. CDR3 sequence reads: CASSQDHQGVYEQYF. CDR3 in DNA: TGCGCCAGCAGCCAAGATCATCAGGGGGTCTACGAGCAGTACTTC.

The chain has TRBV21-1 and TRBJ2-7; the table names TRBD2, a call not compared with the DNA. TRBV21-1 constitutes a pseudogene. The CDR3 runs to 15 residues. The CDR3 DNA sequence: TGTGCCAGCAGCATGCGGACTAGCGGGACCTACGAGCAGTACTTC. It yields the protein CASSMRTSGTYEQYF.

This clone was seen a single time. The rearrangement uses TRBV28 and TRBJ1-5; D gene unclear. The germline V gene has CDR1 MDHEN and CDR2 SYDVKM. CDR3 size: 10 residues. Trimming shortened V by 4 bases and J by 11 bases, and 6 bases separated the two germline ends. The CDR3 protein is CASSSLAQHF. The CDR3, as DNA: TGTGCCAGCAGTTCCCTGGCCCAGCATTTT.

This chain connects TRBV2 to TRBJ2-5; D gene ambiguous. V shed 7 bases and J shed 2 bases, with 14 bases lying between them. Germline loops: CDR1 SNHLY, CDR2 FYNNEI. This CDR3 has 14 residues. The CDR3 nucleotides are TGTGCCAGCACCCCTCGGGTGATACAAGAGACCCAGTACTTC. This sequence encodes CASTPRVIQETQYF.